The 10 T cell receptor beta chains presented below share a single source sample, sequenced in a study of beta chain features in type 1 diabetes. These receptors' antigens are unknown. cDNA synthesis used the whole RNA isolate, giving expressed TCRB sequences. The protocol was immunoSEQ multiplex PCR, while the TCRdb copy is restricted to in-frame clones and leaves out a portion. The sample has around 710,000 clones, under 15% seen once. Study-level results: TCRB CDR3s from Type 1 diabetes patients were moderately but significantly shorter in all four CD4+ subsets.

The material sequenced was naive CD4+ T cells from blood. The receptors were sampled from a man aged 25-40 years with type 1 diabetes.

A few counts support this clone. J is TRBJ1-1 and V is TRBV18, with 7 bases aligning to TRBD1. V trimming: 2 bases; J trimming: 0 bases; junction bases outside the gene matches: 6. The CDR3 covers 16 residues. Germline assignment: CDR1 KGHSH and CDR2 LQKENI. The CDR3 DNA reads TGTGCCAGCTCACCAAGTCCGGACAGGTTGAACACTGAAGCTTTCTTT. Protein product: CASSPSPDRLNTEAFF. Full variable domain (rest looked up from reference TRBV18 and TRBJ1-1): NAGVMQNPRHLVRRRGQEARLRCSPMKGHSHVYWYRQLPEEGLKFMVYLQKENIIDESGMPKERFSAEFPKEGPSILRIQQVVRGDSAAYFCASSPSPDRLNTEAFFGQGTRLTVV.

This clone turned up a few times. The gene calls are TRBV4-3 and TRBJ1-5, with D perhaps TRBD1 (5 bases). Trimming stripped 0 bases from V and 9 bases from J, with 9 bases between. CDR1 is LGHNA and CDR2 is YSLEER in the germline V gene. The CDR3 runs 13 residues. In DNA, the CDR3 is TGCGCCAGCAGCCAAGACAGGGCGAGGCCCCAGCATTTT. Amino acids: CASSQDRARPQHF.

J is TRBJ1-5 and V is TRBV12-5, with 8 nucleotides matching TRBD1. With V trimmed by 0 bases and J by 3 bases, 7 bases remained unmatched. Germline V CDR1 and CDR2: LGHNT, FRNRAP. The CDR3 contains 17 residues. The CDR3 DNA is TGTGCTAGTGGTTTGGTTCTGACAGGGGCAAACAATCAGCCCCAGCATTTT. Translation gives CASGLVLTGANNQPQHF.

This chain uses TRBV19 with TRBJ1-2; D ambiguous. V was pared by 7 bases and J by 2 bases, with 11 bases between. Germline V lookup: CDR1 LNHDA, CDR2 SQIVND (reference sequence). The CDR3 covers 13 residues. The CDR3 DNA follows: TGTGCCAGTAAACTCCTCGAGAACTATGGCTACACCTTC. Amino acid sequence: CASKLLENYGYTF. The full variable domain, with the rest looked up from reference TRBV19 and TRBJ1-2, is DGGITQSPKYLFRKEGQNVTLSCEQNLNHDAMYWYRQDPGQGLRLIYYSQIVNDFQKGDIAEGYSVSREKKESFPLTVTSAQKNPTAFYLCASKLLENYGYTFGSGTRLTVV.

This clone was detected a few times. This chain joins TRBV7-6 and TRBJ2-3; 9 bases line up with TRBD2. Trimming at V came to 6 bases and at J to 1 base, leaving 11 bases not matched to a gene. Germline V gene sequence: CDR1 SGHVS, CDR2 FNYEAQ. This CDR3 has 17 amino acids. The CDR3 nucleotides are TGTGCCAGCAGTCAAGCGTCGGGACTAGCTGGCACAGATACGCAGTATTTT. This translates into CASSQASGLAGTDTQYF. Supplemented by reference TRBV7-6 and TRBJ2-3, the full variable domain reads GAGVSQSPRYKVTKRGQDVALRCDPISGHVSLYWYRQALGQGPEFLTYFNYEAQQDKSGLPNDRFSAERPEGSISTLTIQRTEQRDSAMYRCASSQASGLAGTDTQYFGPGTRLTVL.

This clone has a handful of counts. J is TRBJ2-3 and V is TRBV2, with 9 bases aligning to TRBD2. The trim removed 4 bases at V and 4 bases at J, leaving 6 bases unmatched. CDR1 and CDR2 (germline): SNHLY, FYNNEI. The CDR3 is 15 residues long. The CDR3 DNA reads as TGTGCCAGCAGTGTGAGGGGACTAGCACCAGATACGCAGTATTTT. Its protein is CASSVRGLAPDTQYF. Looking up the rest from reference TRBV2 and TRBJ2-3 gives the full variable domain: EPEVTQTPSHQVTQMGQEVILRCVPISNHLYFYWYRQILGQKVEFLVSFYNNEISEKSEIFDDQFSVERPDGSNFTLKIRSTKLEDSAMYFCASSVRGLAPDTQYFGPGTRLTVL.

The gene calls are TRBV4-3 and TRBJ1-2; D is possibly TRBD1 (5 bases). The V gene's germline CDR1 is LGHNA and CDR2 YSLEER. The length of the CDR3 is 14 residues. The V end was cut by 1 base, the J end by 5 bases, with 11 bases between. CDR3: CASSQAREGYGYTF. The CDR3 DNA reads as TGCGCCAGCAGCCAAGCCAGGGAGGGTTATGGCTACACCTTC.

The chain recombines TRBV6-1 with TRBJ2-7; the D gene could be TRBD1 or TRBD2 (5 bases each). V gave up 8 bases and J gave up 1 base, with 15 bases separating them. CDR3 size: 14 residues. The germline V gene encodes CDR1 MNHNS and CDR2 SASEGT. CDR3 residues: CASARDRLSYEQYF. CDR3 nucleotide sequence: TGTGCCAGCGCCAGGGACCGTCTTTCCTACGAGCAGTACTTC.

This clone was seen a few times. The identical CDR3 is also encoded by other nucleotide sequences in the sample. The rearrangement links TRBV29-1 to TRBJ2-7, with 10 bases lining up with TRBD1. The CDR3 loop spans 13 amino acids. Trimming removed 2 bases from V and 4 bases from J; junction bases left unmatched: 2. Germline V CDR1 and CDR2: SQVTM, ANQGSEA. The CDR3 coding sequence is TGCAGCGTTGAAAAGGGACAGGGGTACGAGCAGTACTTC. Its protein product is CSVEKGQGYEQYF.

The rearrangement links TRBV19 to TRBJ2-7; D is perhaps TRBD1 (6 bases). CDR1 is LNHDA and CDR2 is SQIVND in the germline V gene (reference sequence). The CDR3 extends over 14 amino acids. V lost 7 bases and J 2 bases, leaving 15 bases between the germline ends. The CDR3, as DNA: TGTGCCAGTACCACTCAGACAGGACCCTACGAGCAGTACTTC. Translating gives CASTTQTGPYEQYF. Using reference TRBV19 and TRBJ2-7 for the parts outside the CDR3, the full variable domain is DGGITQSPKYLFRKEGQNVTLSCEQNLNHDAMYWYRQDPGQGLRLIYYSQIVNDFQKGDIAEGYSVSREKKESFPLTVTSAQKNPTAFYLCASTTQTGPYEQYFGPGTRLTVT.